This T cell receptor beta chain is from a study of identical twins. TCRdb fed the 5' RACE reads into MiXCR, producing one record per CDR3 protein. The sample holds about 470,000 distinct CDR3 sequences, roughly 26% seen once. This sample also belongs to another study, concerning T cells expressing NK-cell markers. As that study records: Eight donors were sequenced, seven testing HCMV-seropositive and one testing seronegative. Alpha-beta TCR T cells were the sole sorting target in several experiments, owing to an anti-gamma-delta TCR antibody. It remained uncertain whether the expanded NKG2C+ T cell clones were specific for HCMV antigens.

This TCR was sampled from a woman younger than 35 in good health. Material for sequencing was CD4+ T cells sorted from blood.

The CDR3 loop is CASSSSGGSGETQYF. CDR3 nucleotide sequence: TGTGCCAGCAGCTCCTCGGGGGGGTCGGGAGAGACCCAGTACTTC. The chain combines TRBV5-4 with TRBJ2-5; 8 nucleotides align to TRBD2. J was trimmed by 4 bases and V by 3 bases; bases with no gene match: 8. CDR1 is SGHNT and CDR2 is YYREEE in the germline V gene (reference sequence). This CDR3 spans 15 amino acids.